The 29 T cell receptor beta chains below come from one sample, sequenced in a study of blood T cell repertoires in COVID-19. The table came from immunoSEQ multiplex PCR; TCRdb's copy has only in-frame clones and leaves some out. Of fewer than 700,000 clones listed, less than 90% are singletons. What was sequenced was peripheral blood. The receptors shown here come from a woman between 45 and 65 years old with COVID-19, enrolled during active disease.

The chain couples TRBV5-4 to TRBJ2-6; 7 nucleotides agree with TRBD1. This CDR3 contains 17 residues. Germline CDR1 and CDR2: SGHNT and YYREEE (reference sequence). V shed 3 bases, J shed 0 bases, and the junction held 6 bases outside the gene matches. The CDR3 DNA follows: TGTGCCAGCAGCTCGGGACAGAGGAACTCTGGGGCCAACGTCCTGACTTTC. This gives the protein CASSSGQRNSGANVLTF.

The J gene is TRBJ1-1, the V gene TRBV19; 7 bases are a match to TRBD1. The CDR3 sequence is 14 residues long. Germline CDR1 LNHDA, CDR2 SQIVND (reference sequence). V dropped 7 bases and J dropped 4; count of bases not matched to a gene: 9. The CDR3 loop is CASTLLRDSTEAFF. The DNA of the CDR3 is TGTGCCAGTACCCTCTTACGGGACAGCACTGAAGCTTTCTTT.

In DNA, the CDR3 is TGTGCCAGCAGATGGGACAGGGGTAATTCACCCCTCCACTTT. It specifies CASRWDRGNSPLHF. This chain joins TRBV28 and TRBJ1-6; 10 bases are a match to TRBD1. This CDR3 is 14 amino acids long. Trimming took 6 bases from V and 6 from J; bases not matched to a gene: 2. Germline lookup yields CDR1 MDHEN and CDR2 SYDVKM.

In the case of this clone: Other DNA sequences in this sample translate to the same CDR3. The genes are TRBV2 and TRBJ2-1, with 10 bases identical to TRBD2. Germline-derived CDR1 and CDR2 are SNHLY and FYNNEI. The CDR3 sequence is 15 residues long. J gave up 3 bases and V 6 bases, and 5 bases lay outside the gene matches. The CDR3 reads CASSKTSGVYNEQFF. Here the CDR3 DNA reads TGTGCCAGCAGCAAAACTAGCGGGGTCTACAATGAGCAGTTCTTC.

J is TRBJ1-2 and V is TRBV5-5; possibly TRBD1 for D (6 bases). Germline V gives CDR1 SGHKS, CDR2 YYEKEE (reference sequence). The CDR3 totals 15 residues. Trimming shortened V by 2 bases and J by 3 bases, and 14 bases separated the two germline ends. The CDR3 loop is CASSLFPGVDYGYTF. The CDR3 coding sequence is TGTGCCAGCAGCTTATTTCCAGGGGTGGACTATGGCTACACCTTC. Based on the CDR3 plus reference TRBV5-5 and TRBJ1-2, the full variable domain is DAGVTQSPTHLIKTRGQQVTLRCSPISGHKSVSWYQQVLGQGPQFIFQYYEKEERGRGNFPDRFSARQFPNYSSELNVNALLLGDSALYLCASSLFPGVDYGYTFGSGTRLTVV.

Here the CDR3 reads CASSLEWAPDIQYF. Written as DNA, the CDR3 is TGTGCCAGCAGCTTAGAGTGGGCGCCCGACATTCAGTACTTC. The chain combines TRBV7-2 with TRBJ2-4; D remains ambiguous. Looked up from germline, CDR1 is SGHTA and CDR2 is FQGNSA. This CDR3 contains 14 residues. The V end was cut by 1 base, the J end by 8 bases, with 12 bases between.

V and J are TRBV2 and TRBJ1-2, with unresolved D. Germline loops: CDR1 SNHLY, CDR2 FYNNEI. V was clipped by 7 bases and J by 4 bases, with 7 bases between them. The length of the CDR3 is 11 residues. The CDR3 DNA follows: TGTGCCAGCACCCAATTCTATGGCTACACCTTC. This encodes CASTQFYGYTF.

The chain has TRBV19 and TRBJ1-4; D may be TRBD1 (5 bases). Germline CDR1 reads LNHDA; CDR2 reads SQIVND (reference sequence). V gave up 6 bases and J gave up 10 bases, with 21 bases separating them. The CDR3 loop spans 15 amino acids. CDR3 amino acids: CASSTRDSIPRKLFF. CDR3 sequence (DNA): TGTGCCAGTAGCACAAGAGACAGTATCCCCCGAAAACTGTTTTTT.

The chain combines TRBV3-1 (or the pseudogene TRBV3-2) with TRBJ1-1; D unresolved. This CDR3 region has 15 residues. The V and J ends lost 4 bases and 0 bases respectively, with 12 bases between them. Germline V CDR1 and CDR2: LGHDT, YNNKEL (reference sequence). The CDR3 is CASSPREGMNTEAFF. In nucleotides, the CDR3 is TGTGCCAGCAGCCCAAGGGAGGGTATGAACACTGAAGCTTTCTTT.

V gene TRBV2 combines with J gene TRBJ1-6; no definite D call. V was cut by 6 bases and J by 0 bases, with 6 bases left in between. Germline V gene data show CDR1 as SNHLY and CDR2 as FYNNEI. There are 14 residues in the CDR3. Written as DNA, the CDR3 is TGTGCCAGCAGGAAGAGCTCCTATAATTCACCCCTCCACTTT. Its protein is CASRKSSYNSPLHF.

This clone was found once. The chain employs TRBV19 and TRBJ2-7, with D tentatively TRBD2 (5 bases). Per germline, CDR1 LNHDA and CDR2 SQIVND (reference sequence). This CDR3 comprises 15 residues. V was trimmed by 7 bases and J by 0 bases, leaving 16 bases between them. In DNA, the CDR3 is TGTGCCAGTACCCCCGGGTCGGGGAGCTCCTACGAGCAGTACTTC. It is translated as CASTPGSGSSYEQYF.

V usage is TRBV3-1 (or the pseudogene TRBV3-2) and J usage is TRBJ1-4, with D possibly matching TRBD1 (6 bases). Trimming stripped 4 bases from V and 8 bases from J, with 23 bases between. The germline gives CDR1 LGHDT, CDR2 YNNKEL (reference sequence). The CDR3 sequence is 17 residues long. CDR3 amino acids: CASSPPGGAGRNEKLFF. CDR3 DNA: TGTGCCAGCAGCCCCCCGGGGGGGGCAGGAAGGAACGAAAAACTGTTTTTT.

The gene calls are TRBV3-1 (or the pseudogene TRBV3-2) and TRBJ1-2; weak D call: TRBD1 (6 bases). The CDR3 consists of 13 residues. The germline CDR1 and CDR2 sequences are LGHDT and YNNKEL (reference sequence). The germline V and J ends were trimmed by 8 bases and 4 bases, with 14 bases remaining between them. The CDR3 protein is CASGLGGVYGYTF. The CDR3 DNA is TGTGCCAGCGGTTTAGGGGGGGTCTATGGCTACACCTTC.

This CDR3 is CASSLVGQEETQYF. CDR3 DNA: TGCGCCAGCAGCTTGGTAGGTCAGGAAGAGACCCAGTACTTC. The V and J genes are TRBV5-1 and TRBJ2-5; D uncertain. The germline V gene has CDR1 SGHRS and CDR2 YFSETQ. The CDR3 runs 14 residues. V dropped 0 bases and J dropped 3 bases, with 9 bases sitting between them.

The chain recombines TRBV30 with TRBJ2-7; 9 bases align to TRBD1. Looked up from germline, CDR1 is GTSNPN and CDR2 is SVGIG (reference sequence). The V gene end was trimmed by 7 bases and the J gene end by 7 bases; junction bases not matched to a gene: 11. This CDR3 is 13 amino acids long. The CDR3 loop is CALSRDRVGEQYF. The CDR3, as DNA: TGTGCCTTATCCCGGGACAGGGTCGGGGAGCAGTACTTC.

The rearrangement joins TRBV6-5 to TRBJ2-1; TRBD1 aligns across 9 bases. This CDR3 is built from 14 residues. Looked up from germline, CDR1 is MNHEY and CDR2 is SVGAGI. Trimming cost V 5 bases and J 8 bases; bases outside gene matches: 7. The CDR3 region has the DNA TGTGCCAGCAGTCCGGGACAGGGTTGGTATGAGCAGTTCTTC. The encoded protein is CASSPGQGWYEQFF.

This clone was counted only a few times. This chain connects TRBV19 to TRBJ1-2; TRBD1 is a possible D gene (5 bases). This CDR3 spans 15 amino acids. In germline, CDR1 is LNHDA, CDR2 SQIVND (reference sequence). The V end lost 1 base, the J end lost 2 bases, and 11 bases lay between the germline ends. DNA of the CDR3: TGTGCCAGTAGTATAGGGTATGCAGGGAACTATGGCTACACCTTC. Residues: CASSIGYAGNYGYTF.

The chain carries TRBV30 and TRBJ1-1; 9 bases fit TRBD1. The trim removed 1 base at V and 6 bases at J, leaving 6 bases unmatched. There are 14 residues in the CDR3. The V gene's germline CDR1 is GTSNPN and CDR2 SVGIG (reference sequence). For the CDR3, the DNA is TGTGCCTGGAGTGGGGACAGGGTTCTTGCTGAAGCTTTCTTT. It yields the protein CAWSGDRVLAEAFF.

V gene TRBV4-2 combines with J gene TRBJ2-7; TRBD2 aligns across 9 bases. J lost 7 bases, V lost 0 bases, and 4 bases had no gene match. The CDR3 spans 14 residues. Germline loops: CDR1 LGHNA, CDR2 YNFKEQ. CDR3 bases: TGTGCCAGCAGCCAAGATCCCCTAGCGGGGGAGCAGTACTTC. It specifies CASSQDPLAGEQYF.

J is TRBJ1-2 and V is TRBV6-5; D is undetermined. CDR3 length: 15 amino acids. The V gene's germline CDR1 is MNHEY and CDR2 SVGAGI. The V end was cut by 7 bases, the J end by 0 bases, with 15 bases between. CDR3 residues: CASKLNFQANYGYTF. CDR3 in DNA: TGTGCCAGCAAGTTAAACTTTCAAGCTAACTATGGCTACACCTTC.

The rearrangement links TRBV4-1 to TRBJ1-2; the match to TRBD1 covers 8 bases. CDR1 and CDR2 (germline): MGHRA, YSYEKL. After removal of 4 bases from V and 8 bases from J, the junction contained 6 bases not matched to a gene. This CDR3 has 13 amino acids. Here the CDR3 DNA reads TGCGCCAGCAGCCGAGGGACAGGAGCCGGCTACACCTTC. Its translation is CASSRGTGAGYTF.

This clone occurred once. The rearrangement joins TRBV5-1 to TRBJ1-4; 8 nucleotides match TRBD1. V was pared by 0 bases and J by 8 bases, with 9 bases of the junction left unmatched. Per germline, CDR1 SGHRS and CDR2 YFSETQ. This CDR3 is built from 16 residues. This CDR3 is CASSLGDRRRDEKLFF. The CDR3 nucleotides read TGCGCCAGCAGCTTGGGGGACAGGCGCAGGGACGAAAAACTGTTTTTT.

This chain's CDR3 is CASSFNSYNEQFF. DNA for the CDR3: TGTGCCAGCAGCTTTAATAGCTACAATGAGCAGTTCTTC. The chain couples TRBV11-2 to TRBJ2-1; D gene ambiguous. The CDR3 is made up of 13 amino acids. Trimming shortened V by 3 bases and J by 3 bases, and 6 bases separated the two germline ends. Germline assignment: CDR1 SGHAT and CDR2 FQNNGV.

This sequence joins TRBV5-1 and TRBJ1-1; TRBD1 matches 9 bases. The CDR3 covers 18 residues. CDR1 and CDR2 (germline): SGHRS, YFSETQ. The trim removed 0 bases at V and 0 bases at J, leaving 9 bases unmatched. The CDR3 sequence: CASSLATGGAGMNTEAFF. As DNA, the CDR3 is TGCGCCAGCAGCTTGGCCACAGGGGGCGCAGGGATGAACACTGAAGCTTTCTTT. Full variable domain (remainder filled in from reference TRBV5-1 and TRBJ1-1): KAGVTQTPRYLIKTRGQQVTLSCSPISGHRSVSWYQQTPGQGLQFLFEYFSETQRNKGNFPGRFSGRQFSNSRSEMNVSTLELGDSALYLCASSLATGGAGMNTEAFFGQGTRLTVV.

CDR3 residues: CASSAELAGREQFF. The CDR3 coding sequence is TGTGCCAGCAGCGCTGAACTAGCGGGGCGCGAGCAGTTCTTC. The rearrangement links TRBV6-5 to TRBJ2-1; TRBD2 aligns across 10 bases. The CDR3 extends over 14 amino acids. Germline V gives CDR1 MNHEY, CDR2 SVGAGI. V lost 6 bases to trimming and J lost 10 bases; unmatched junction nucleotides: 9.

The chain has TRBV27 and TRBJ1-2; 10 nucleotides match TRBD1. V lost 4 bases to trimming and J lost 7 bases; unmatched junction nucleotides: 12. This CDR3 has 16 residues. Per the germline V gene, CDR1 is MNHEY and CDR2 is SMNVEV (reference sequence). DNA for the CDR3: TGTGCCAGCAGTTATCACCGGACAGGGGGTAATAGTGGCTACACCTTC. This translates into CASSYHRTGGNSGYTF.

CDR3 sequence reads: CASSIDGRLNTEAFF. The CDR3 nucleotides read TGTGCCAGTAGTATAGACGGGAGGTTGAACACTGAAGCTTTCTTT. This chain links TRBV19 with TRBJ1-1; D gene ambiguous. This CDR3 is 15 amino acids long. Per germline, CDR1 LNHDA and CDR2 SQIVND (reference sequence). V was cut by 0 bases and J by 0 bases, with 8 bases left in between.

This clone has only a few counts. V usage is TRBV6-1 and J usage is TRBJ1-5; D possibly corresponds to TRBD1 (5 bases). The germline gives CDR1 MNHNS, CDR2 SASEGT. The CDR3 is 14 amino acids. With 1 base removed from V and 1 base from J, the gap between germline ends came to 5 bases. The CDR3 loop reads CASSEGQSNQPQHF. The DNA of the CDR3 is TGTGCCAGCAGTGAAGGACAGAGCAATCAGCCCCAGCATTTT.

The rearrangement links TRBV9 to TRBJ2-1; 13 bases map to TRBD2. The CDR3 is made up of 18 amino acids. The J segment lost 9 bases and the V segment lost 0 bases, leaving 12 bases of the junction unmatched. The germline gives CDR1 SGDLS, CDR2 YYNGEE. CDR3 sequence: CASSVGPLLAGGPGEQFF. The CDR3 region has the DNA TGTGCCAGCAGCGTAGGGCCCCTACTAGCGGGGGGGCCGGGTGAGCAGTTCTTC.